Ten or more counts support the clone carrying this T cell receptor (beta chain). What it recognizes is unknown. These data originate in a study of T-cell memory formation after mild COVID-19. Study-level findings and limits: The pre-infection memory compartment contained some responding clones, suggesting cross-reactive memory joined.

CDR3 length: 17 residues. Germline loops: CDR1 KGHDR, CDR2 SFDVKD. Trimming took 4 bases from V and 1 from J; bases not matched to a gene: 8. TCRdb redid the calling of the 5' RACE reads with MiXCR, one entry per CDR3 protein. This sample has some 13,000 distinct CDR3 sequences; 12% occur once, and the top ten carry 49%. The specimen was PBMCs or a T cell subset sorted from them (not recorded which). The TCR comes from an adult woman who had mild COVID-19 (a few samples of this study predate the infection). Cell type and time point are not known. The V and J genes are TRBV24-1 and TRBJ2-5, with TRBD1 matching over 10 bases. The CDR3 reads CATSDPGQGVFQETQYF. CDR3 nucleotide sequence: TGTGCCACCAGTGACCCTGGACAGGGGGTATTCCAAGAGACCCAGTACTTC.